The present entry profiles one T cell receptor beta chain with its context. The antigen remains unidentified. The V gene's germline CDR1 is SGHNT and CDR2 YYREEE (reference sequence). The V end was cut by 4 bases, the J end by 5 bases, with 6 bases between. CDR3 length equals 11 residues. The data derive from a study of T cell responses to AZD1222 COVID-19 vaccine. Study summary: Second-dose schedules of about 4 or about 12 weeks were combined. Study results and limitations: Regions 160-218 and 743-854 dominated among vaccine-associated CD4 TCRs spanning spike. A rise in Spike-specific TCR breadth and depth followed two AZD1222 doses. All repertoire sampling was performed exclusively after the peak T cell response.

Profiling relied on immunoSEQ multiplex PCR, and the TCRdb table lists in-frame clones only, not all of them. Here the sample spans about 140,000 clones, 80% to 95% being singletons. The chain is built from TRBV5-4 and TRBJ2-5, with a tentative D call TRBD2 (5 bases). The TCR originated in an adult in good health. This specimen was peripheral blood, taken on day 0 of AZD1222 vaccination. The CDR3 region is CASSQRETQYF. In nucleotides, the CDR3 is TGTGCCAGCAGCCAGCGGGAGACCCAGTACTTC.